The text below deals with one T cell receptor beta chain. What it recognizes is unknown. Clones were read by immunoSEQ multiplex PCR, and TCRdb kept only the in-frame ones, dropping some. The table records almost 400,000 clones, about 88% of them present only once. These data belong to a study of Ad26.COV2.S vaccination and SARS-CoV-2 variants. Study overall: Ad26.COV2.S was injected intramuscularly once or twice, 56 days apart.

Study-wide results and limits: Those who received the vaccine showed greater spike-specific TCR breadth than those given placebo. Spike-specific CD8+ and CD4+ T cell responses reportedly showed substantial breadth after vaccination. The TCR breadth and depth analyses may have understated or missed part of the total T cell responses.

V was pared by 5 bases and J by 5 bases, with 10 bases between. There are 13 residues in the CDR3. Per germline, CDR1 SGHTA and CDR2 FQGNSA. Indicated treatment: around 19 received Ad26.COV2.S at low or high dose, single or two shots; a few received placebo; per-sample allocation not given. Day 63 after the first vaccine or placebo injection was the time point for sampling. The origin of this receptor is a person aged 18-65 years who received the Ad26.COV2.S COVID-19 vaccine or a placebo. The sample consisted of peripheral blood, taken in a trial of Ad26.COV2.S vaccine versus placebo. The chain recombines TRBV7-2 with TRBJ1-5, with D unclear. This CDR3 reads CASSIRTYQPQHF. The CDR3 DNA sequence: TGTGCCAGCAGCATCCGGACCTATCAGCCCCAGCATTTT.